Below are 22 T cell receptor beta chains sequenced from a single sample in a study of blood T cell repertoires in COVID-19. The repertoire was sequenced with immunoSEQ multiplex PCR; TCRdb's copy has only in-frame clones and lacks some. The sample lists 390,000 or so clones, roughly 89% seen once, with about a tenth in the top ten. Sequencing was carried out using PBMCs or T cells enriched from blood (not recorded which). These TCRs come from a woman aged 50 to 65 who had recovered from COVID-19.

A few counts support this clone. This chain joins TRBV12-3 or TRBV12-4 and TRBJ2-5; TRBD2 matches 9 bases. V gave up 3 bases and J gave up 7 bases; unmatched junction bases: 3. The CDR3 spans 13 residues. The CDR3 spells CASSLSTSGTQYF. As DNA, the CDR3 is TGTGCCAGCAGTTTGTCGACTAGCGGGACCCAGTACTTC.

The CDR3 protein is CASSDRDRGNIQYF. The DNA for the CDR3 is TGTGCCAGTAGTGACCGGGACAGGGGGAACATTCAGTACTTC. The chain combines TRBV19 with TRBJ2-4; 11 bases line up with TRBD1. Germline CDR1 and CDR2: LNHDA and SQIVND (reference sequence). The CDR3 has 14 amino acids. V shed 5 bases and J 7 bases; nucleotides not matched to a gene: 4. Supplemented by reference TRBV19 and TRBJ2-4, the full variable domain reads DGGITQSPKYLFRKEGQNVTLSCEQNLNHDAMYWYRQDPGQGLRLIYYSQIVNDFQKGDIAEGYSVSREKKESFPLTVTSAQKNPTAFYLCASSDRDRGNIQYFGAGTRLSVL.

This chain joins TRBV27 and TRBJ1-5; 8 bases agree with TRBD1. The length of the CDR3 is 15 residues. The ends lost 5 bases at V and 7 bases at J; junction bases unmatched: 10. The germline V gene encodes CDR1 MNHEY and CDR2 SMNVEV (reference sequence). The CDR3 reads CASSPQDRGSQPQHF. The CDR3 region has the DNA TGTGCCAGCAGTCCTCAAGACAGGGGATCCCAGCCCCAGCATTTT.

V gene TRBV30 combines with J gene TRBJ1-2; TRBD1 aligns across 8 bases. The CDR3 sequence is 15 residues long. The V and J ends lost 8 bases and 2 bases, in that order; junction bases with no gene match: 13. Germline assignment: CDR1 GTSNPN and CDR2 SVGIG (reference sequence). The CDR3 coding sequence is TGTGCCGTATTGCAGGGGGCGAGTCTAAACTATGGCTACACCTTC. Translation: CAVLQGASLNYGYTF.

V is TRBV30 and J is TRBJ2-2, with D tentatively TRBD2 (6 bases). CDR3 size: 15 residues. CDR1 and CDR2 (germline): GTSNPN, SVGIG (reference sequence). V was trimmed by 3 bases and J by 5 bases, leaving 16 bases between them. This CDR3 is CAWSGSGRTTGELFF. CDR3 in DNA: TGTGCCTGGAGCGGAAGCGGGCGAACAACCGGGGAGCTGTTTTTT.

The chain recombines TRBV5-1 with TRBJ1-1; D is unresolved. Germline V gives CDR1 SGHRS, CDR2 YFSETQ. Trimming removed 0 bases from V and 1 base from J, with 4 bases in between. The CDR3 extends over 13 amino acids. This CDR3 is CASSLVSNTEAFF. CDR3 DNA: TGCGCCAGCAGCTTGGTATCGAACACTGAAGCTTTCTTT.

This chain connects TRBV7-3 to TRBJ2-1; 11 bases match TRBD1. J gave up 4 bases and V 4 bases, and 3 bases lay outside the gene matches. The CDR3 spans 15 residues. The germline V gene encodes CDR1 SGHTA and CDR2 FQGTGA. CDR3 sequence (DNA): TGTGCCAGCAGCTCCGGACAGGGGGCTTACAATGAGCAGTTCTTC. This encodes CASSSGQGAYNEQFF. The full variable domain, its missing parts supplied by reference TRBV7-3 and TRBJ2-1, is GAGVSQTPSNKVTEKGKYVELRCDPISGHTALYWYRQSLGQGPEFLIYFQGTGAADDSGLPNDRFFAVRPEGSVSTLKIQRTERGDSAVYLCASSSGQGAYNEQFFGPGTRLTVL.

The chain combines TRBV6-5 with TRBJ1-1; D remains unclear. Germline-derived CDR1 and CDR2 are MNHEY and SVGAGI. Trimming left V 2 bases short and J 5 bases short, with 12 bases between. CDR3 length equals 14 residues. This CDR3 is CASSYNMGRTEAFF. The CDR3 DNA reads TGTGCCAGCAGTTACAATATGGGGAGAACTGAAGCTTTCTTT.

This chain uses TRBV7-9 with TRBJ1-3, with D possibly being TRBD1 (5 bases). Trimming took 5 bases from V and 2 from J, leaving 16 bases between them. The germline V gene has CDR1 SEHNR and CDR2 FQNEAQ (reference sequence). The CDR3 runs to 16 residues. This CDR3 reads CASSPTGDLPGNTIYF. The CDR3 DNA sequence: TGTGCCAGCAGCCCGACGGGGGACCTACCTGGAAACACCATATATTTT.

The genes are TRBV5-6 and TRBJ1-2; TRBD1 agrees at 7 bases. CDR1 is SGHDT, CDR2 YYEEEE, per germline. V lost 4 bases and J lost 0; bases outside the gene matches: 15. The CDR3 totals 18 residues. CDR3 nucleotides: TGTGCCAGCAGCAGGGAACAGGGGATCCTAATAGCTAACTATGGCTACACCTTC. As protein: CASSREQGILIANYGYTF.

The chain carries TRBV10-3 and TRBJ2-2, with D perhaps matching TRBD2 (6 bases). This CDR3 spans 16 amino acids. Germline CDR1 and CDR2: ENHRY and SYGVKD. Deletions cut 1 base from V and 2 bases from J, with 11 bases between. The CDR3 DNA is TGTGCCATCAGTGAGTTCGGCGGGACTAACACCGGGGAGCTGTTTTTT. It specifies CAISEFGGTNTGELFF.

This chain uses TRBV7-2 with TRBJ1-2; 7 positions agree with TRBD1. Per the germline V gene, CDR1 is SGHTA and CDR2 is FQGNSA. The V gene end was trimmed by 6 bases and the J gene end by 5 bases; junction bases not matched to a gene: 6. The CDR3 runs to 13 residues. As DNA, the CDR3 is TGTGCCAGCAGATCCGACAGGGCATATGGCTACACCTTC. It codes for CASRSDRAYGYTF.

V is TRBV9 and J is TRBJ2-2; TRBD1 matches 7 bases. Germline V gene lookup returns CDR1 SGDLS and CDR2 YYNGEE. The V gene end was trimmed by 4 bases and the J gene end by 7 bases; junction bases not matched to a gene: 7. This CDR3 is 14 amino acids long. The CDR3 spells CASSPGTVSGELFF. The CDR3 DNA reads TGTGCCAGCAGCCCCGGGACAGTCAGCGGGGAGCTGTTTTTT. The full variable domain, rest sourced from reference TRBV9 and TRBJ2-2, is DSGVTQTPKHLITATGQRVTLRCSPRSGDLSVYWYQQSLDQGLQFLIQYYNGEERAKGNILERFSAQQFPDLHSELNLSSLELGDSALYFCASSPGTVSGELFFGEGSRLTVL.

The chain joins TRBV6-2 or TRBV6-3 to TRBJ1-2; no reliable D call. This CDR3 comprises 13 residues. Between the trimmed V and J ends, which lost 2 bases and 3 bases, there was a span of 7 bases. Germline CDR1 reads MNHEY; CDR2 reads SVGEGT. The CDR3 sequence is CASSYGLDYGYTF. The CDR3 nucleotides are TGTGCCAGCAGTTACGGTCTAGACTATGGCTACACCTTC.

The count of this clone is one. The chain joins TRBV28 to TRBJ2-4, with 9 nucleotides matching TRBD2. V lost 4 bases, J lost 2 bases, and 6 bases stayed unmatched. The germline V gene has CDR1 MDHEN and CDR2 SYDVKM. The CDR3 is 16 residues long. This chain's CDR3 is CASSSGGTSPKNIQYF. CDR3 nucleotide sequence: TGTGCCAGCAGTTCGGGAGGGACTAGCCCCAAAAACATTCAGTACTTC.

The chain's CDR3 is CASSPLTEDGYTF. The CDR3 bases are TGTGCCAGCTCACCCTTAACGGAGGATGGCTACACCTTC. This rearrangement joins TRBV18 to TRBJ1-2; D is undetermined. CDR3 length: 13 residues. Germline V gene lookup returns CDR1 KGHSH and CDR2 LQKENI. Trimming removed 3 bases from V and 6 bases from J, with 11 bases in between.

This chain links TRBV20-1 with TRBJ1-1, with 9 bases lining up with TRBD1. Germline lookup yields CDR1 DFQATT and CDR2 SNEGSKA (reference sequence). This CDR3 is built from 18 residues. J gave up 6 bases and V 3 bases, and 20 bases lay outside the gene matches. CDR3 residues: CSASLTGGSWFIDSEAFF. The CDR3 nucleotides read TGCAGTGCTAGTTTGACAGGGGGGAGTTGGTTTATTGATTCTGAAGCTTTCTTT.

V is TRBV6-5 and J is TRBJ2-1; D not certain. V was shortened by 1 base and J by 6 bases, with 13 bases between the two germline ends. The germline V gene has CDR1 MNHEY and CDR2 SVGAGI. This CDR3 comprises 15 residues. The CDR3 reads CASSYYGSTINEQFF. The CDR3 coding sequence is TGTGCCAGCAGTTACTACGGGTCTACGATCAATGAGCAGTTCTTC.

The chain recombines TRBV29-1 with TRBJ2-1; 8 bases align to TRBD2. CDR3 length: 14 residues. With V trimmed by 3 bases and J by 5 bases, 6 bases remained unmatched. Germline values: CDR1 SQVTM, CDR2 ANQGSEA. This CDR3 is CSVDGGGNNNEQFF. The CDR3 region has the DNA TGCAGCGTTGACGGGGGGGGCAACAACAATGAGCAGTTCTTC.

The chain employs TRBV5-5 and TRBJ1-6, with 9 bases aligning to TRBD1. V lost 4 bases to trimming and J lost 6 bases; unmatched junction nucleotides: 11. The CDR3 length is 17 residues. CDR1 and CDR2 from the germline V gene are SGHKS and YYEKEE (reference sequence). As DNA, the CDR3 is TGTGCCAGCAGCCCGACACTGGGGACAGGGACTAATTCACCCCTCCACTTT. Its translation is CASSPTLGTGTNSPLHF. The full variable domain, in which reference TRBV5-5 and TRBJ1-6 provide the parts outside the CDR3, is DAGVTQSPTHLIKTRGQQVTLRCSPISGHKSVSWYQQVLGQGPQFIFQYYEKEERGRGNFPDRFSARQFPNYSSELNVNALLLGDSALYLCASSPTLGTGTNSPLHFGNGTRLTVT.

This chain connects TRBV7-9 to TRBJ2-7; TRBD2 aligns across 8 bases. Germline V gene lookup returns CDR1 SEHNR and CDR2 FQNEAQ (reference sequence). The V segment lost 5 bases and the J segment 3 bases; nucleotides outside the gene matches: 6. The CDR3 is made up of 14 amino acids. The CDR3 spells CASSQSGSSYEQYF. Written as DNA, the CDR3 is TGTGCCAGCAGCCAGAGCGGGAGCAGCTACGAGCAGTACTTC.

This chain links TRBV2 with TRBJ1-1, with D tentatively TRBD1 (5 bases). The CDR3 spans 12 residues. Trimming took off 4 bases at V and 11 bases at J, with 14 bases between the two ends. Germline V lookup: CDR1 SNHLY, CDR2 FYNNEI. The CDR3 here is CASSGAGIGAFF. In nucleotides, the CDR3 is TGTGCCAGCAGTGGTGCAGGGATAGGGGCTTTCTTT. Full variable domain (remainder filled in from reference TRBV2 and TRBJ1-1): EPEVTQTPSHQVTQMGQEVILRCVPISNHLYFYWYRQILGQKVEFLVSFYNNEISEKSEIFDDQFSVERPDGSNFTLKIRSTKLEDSAMYFCASSGAGIGAFFGQGTRLTVV.